This entry describes one TCR beta chain. The data are from a study of blood T cells in healthy people across ages. The second PCR ran roughly 6 to 11 cycles with a sample-barcoded 5' primer and J-beta primers. The yield of each sample was at least 2.5 million CDR3-containing paired-end reads. TCRdb fed the 5' RACE reads into MiXCR, producing one record per CDR3 protein. The sample carries around 900,000 distinct CDR3 sequences, roughly half recorded once. V lost 0 bases, J lost 2 bases, and 16 bases lay in between. The CDR3 is made up of 17 amino acids. Per the germline V gene, CDR1 is ENHRY and CDR2 is SYGVKD.

Sequencing was carried out using blood. The V gene is TRBV10-3, the J gene TRBJ2-5, with D possibly being TRBD1 (6 bases). This receptor was identified in a woman in her sixties in good health. The CDR3 bases are TGTGCCATCAGTGAGTCGACCTTACAGGGTTTGCAAGAGACCCAGTACTTC. Its protein is CAISESTLQGLQETQYF.